The TCR beta chain described here comes from a study of shared T cell receptors in the human thymus. Assay: immunoSEQ multiplex PCR; the TCRdb copy retains only in-frame clones and omits some. This sample carries roughly 560,000 clones, around 78% of them seen once, and the ten largest clones take more than 0.01%. Deletions cut 4 bases from V and 2 bases from J, with 16 bases between. Per the germline V gene, CDR1 is LGHNA and CDR2 is YSLEER. The CDR3 contains 16 residues. This sample was also put to use in a study of human thymus T cells. According to that study: Donation was from healthy Finnish infants who were having corrective surgery that addressed congenital heart defects. V and J gene usage appeared biased in thymic and blood repertoires.

The V gene is TRBV4-3, the J gene TRBJ2-3, with a weak D call TRBD1 (5 bases). Material: thymocytes. This TCR came from a boy younger than two with a congenital heart defect. The chain's CDR3 is CASSPHDRLHTDTQYF. The DNA for the CDR3 is TGCGCCAGCAGCCCACACGACAGACTTCACACAGATACGCAGTATTTT.